This T cell receptor beta chain was obtained from a study of blood T cell repertoires in COVID-19 (TCRdb year 2020). For the wider study: Collaborator samples came from the United States, Italy and Spain and covered acute and convalescent phases of COVID-19. Deeply sampled blood TCRbeta repertoires from subjects exposed to, actively infected with, or recovered from COVID-19 were included in the dataset. Where HLA class I and class II types were available, the types were taken from metadata supplied by the sample provider, not from assay-based typing. Samples were obtained from the ongoing ImmuneRACE study (first 160 participants) and from some 1,300 subjects provided by 6 global collaborators. A de-identified subject ID, COVID-19 status, age in years and sex were almost always included in the sample metadata. The material from the prospective study consisted of cDNA or gDNA derived from T cells, B-cell-depleted T cells, or PBMCs. A freely available public database, intended as a resource for researchers studying the immune response to SARS-CoV-2, is where the repertoires were released.

Enrolling through a virtual design, the prospective study's participants ranged in age from about 18 to 100 years and lived across 20 to 25 United States geographic areas. In the prospective study, cohorts were assigned on the basis of participant-reported clinical history obtained from a screening survey and a study questionnaire. In the prospective study, mobile phlebotomists collected whole blood, serum and a nasopharyngeal or oropharyngeal swab from each participant. Additional blood draws and questionnaires over an approximately two-month period could optionally be provided by prospective study participants. Before DNA extraction, blood samples from the prospective study were shipped at room temperature or frozen. Points the paper makes about the study in general: Clinical and demographic metadata were provided uncurated, with the amount varying by source and participant.

The immunoSEQ Assay, a bias-controlled multiplex PCR, was used to amplify TCRbeta CDR3 regions from genomic DNA. Turning to the authors' computational methods: The number of nucleated cells in each sample was estimated from the amplification of reference gene primers within the assay. To quantify the absolute abundance of each unique TCRbeta CDR3 rearrangement, sequence reads were collapsed and filtered. For each sample, productive Simpson clonality was calculated as the square root of Simpson's diversity index over productive rearrangements. The source is immuneACCESS, and TCRdb retained only in-frame sequences with V and J called. Part of the clones is not carried over; for the studies checked, unresolved V genes explain less than half of this, and the remainder is unexplained. The V and J calls and clone size come from that table; D and trimming were worked out from the DNA. The sample table contains 210,000 or so clones; only one count was recorded for about 76% of them. The ten largest make up 8% to 9% of the sample.

V loses 1 base at its end and J loses 15 bases; junction bases beyond the gene matches: 10. Taken from the germline V gene, the CDR1 and CDR2 loops are LGHNA and YNFKEQ. The CDR3 runs 15 amino acids, cysteine and phenylalanine included. Kept here is only the CDR3 DNA, which spans 45 bases and is read in frame from base 1. A note on this clone: Which antigen it targets is not known. No much larger clonotype is one base removed from it; base qualities were not supplied.

The sequence is built from TRBV4-2 and TRBJ2-1; TRBD2 agrees with 12 junctional bases. The specimen was PBMCs or T cells enriched from blood (not recorded which). This receptor was identified in a woman between 45 and 60 years old with acute COVID-19. In nucleotide form, the sequence is TGTGCCAGCAGCCAAGGGACTAGCGGGGTTTCACCCCGGTTCTTC. Its amino acids are CASSQGTSGVSPRFF.